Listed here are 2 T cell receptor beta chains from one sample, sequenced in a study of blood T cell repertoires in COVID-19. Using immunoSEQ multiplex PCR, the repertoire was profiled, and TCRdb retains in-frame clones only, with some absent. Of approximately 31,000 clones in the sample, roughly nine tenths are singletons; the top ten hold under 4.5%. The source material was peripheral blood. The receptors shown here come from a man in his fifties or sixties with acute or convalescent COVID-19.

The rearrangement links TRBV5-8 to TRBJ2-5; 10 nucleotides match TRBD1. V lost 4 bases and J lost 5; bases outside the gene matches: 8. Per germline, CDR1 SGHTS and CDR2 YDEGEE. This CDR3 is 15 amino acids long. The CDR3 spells CASSGGQGTRETQYF. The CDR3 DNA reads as TGTGCCAGCAGCGGGGGACAGGGGACCCGGGAGACCCAGTACTTC.

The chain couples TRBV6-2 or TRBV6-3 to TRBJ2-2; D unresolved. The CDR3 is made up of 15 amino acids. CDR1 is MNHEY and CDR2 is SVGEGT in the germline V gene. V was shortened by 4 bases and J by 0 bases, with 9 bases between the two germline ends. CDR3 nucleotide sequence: TGTGCCAGCAGTTTGAGTATTTCGAACACCGGGGAGCTGTTTTTT. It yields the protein CASSLSISNTGELFF.